There are a few counts of the clone carrying this T cell receptor (beta chain). The data were obtained in a study of T-cell memory formation after mild COVID-19. TCRdb called the 5' RACE reads again in MiXCR, with one record for every CDR3 protein. There are roughly 600,000 distinct CDR3 sequences in the sample; around 17% occur only once, and 12% lies in the top ten. Trimming cost V 4 bases and J 4 bases; bases outside gene matches: 6. CDR3 length: 15 amino acids. The germline V gene encodes CDR1 SGHTA and CDR2 FQGNSA. This TCR was sampled from an adult woman who had mild COVID-19 (a few samples of this study predate the infection). Cell type and time point are not known. The genes are TRBV7-2 and TRBJ2-1, with TRBD2 identical over 8 bases. What was sequenced was PBMCs or a T cell subset sorted from them (not recorded which). DNA of the CDR3: TGTGCCAGCAGCTATAACGGGAGGGCGTACAATGAGCAGTTCTTC. It specifies CASSYNGRAYNEQFF.